This T cell receptor (beta chain) derives from a study of T cell responses to AZD1222 COVID-19 vaccine. The study's findings and limits: Clonal diversity was possibly underestimated; the donors were predominantly white British and more often female. Dominant CD4 TCR responses targeted spike regions 160-218 and 743-854.

Generated by immunoSEQ multiplex PCR, the TCRdb table keeps only in-frame clones and is missing some. Seen here are roughly 120,000 clones, roughly 85% observed once, and the top ten hold 18%. The CDR3 totals 16 residues. J gave up 4 bases and V 1 base, and 0 bases lay outside the gene matches. Germline V gene data show CDR1 as LGHNA and CDR2 as YNFKEQ. For this clone: The target antigen is unknown.

The receptor was isolated from an adult in good health. The material sequenced was peripheral blood, taken on day 0 of MenACWY control vaccination. The rearrangement joins TRBV4-2 to TRBJ2-1; 14 bases line up with TRBD2. CDR3: CASSQGLAGGYNEQFF. The CDR3 region has the DNA TGTGCCAGCAGCCAAGGACTAGCGGGAGGGTACAATGAGCAGTTCTTC.